The 28 T cell receptor beta chains below all came from one sample that was sequenced in a study of cytomegalovirus exposure and HLA in healthy donors. Primers included in the PCR were 60 Vbeta and 13 Jbeta primers. Using immunoSEQ multiplex PCR, the repertoire was profiled, and TCRdb retains in-frame clones only, with some absent. This sample has approximately 40,000 clones; over 65% occur once, and the top ten carry roughly 18%. What was sequenced was PBMCs. These receptors all stem from a man aged 50 or older in good health and CMV-seropositive.

This clone appeared once. The chain recombines TRBV11-3 with TRBJ2-5; possibly TRBD2 for D (6 bases). V was pared by 5 bases and J by 4 bases, with 17 bases between. This CDR3 is built from 15 residues. Germline V gene sequence: CDR1 SGHNT, CDR2 YENEEA. The CDR3 DNA is TGTGCCAGCAGCCGAAGGAGCGGGCGTCTAGAGACCCAGTACTTC. Translation: CASSRRSGRLETQYF. The variable domain in full, completed from reference TRBV11-3 and TRBJ2-5, reads EAGVVQSPRYKIIEKKQPVAFWCNPISGHNTLYWYLQNLGQGPELLIRYENEEAVDDSQLPKDRFSAERLKGVDSTLKIQPAELGDSAVYLCASSRRSGRLETQYFGPGTRLLVL.

This rearrangement joins TRBV9 to TRBJ2-1, with 7 bases matching TRBD1. V trimming: 0 bases; J trimming: 0 bases; junction bases outside the gene matches: 3. The germline gives CDR1 SGDLS, CDR2 YYNGEE. This CDR3 has 16 amino acids. CDR3 sequence (DNA): TGTGCCAGCAGCGTAGTAGGGGACAGCTCCTACAATGAGCAGTTCTTC. Its protein product is CASSVVGDSSYNEQFF.

CDR3 nucleotide sequence: TGTGCCAGCAGCGTAGCCCCGACCGGGTACAATGAGCAGTTCTTC. Its protein product is CASSVAPTGYNEQFF. The chain recombines TRBV9 with TRBJ2-1; D is uncertain. Germline V lookup: CDR1 SGDLS, CDR2 YYNGEE. The CDR3 is 15 residues long. V shed 0 bases and J shed 4 bases, with 11 bases lying between them.

The rearrangement joins TRBV7-2 to TRBJ1-1, with 8 bases aligning to TRBD1. This CDR3 comprises 12 residues. CDR1 is SGHTA, CDR2 FQGNSA, per germline. Trimming removed 3 bases from V and 10 bases from J; junction bases left unmatched: 4. The CDR3: CASSFDRGGAFF. The DNA for the CDR3 is TGTGCCAGCAGCTTTGACAGGGGAGGAGCTTTCTTT.

The rearrangement links TRBV2 to TRBJ1-1; D remains ambiguous. Germline CDR1 and CDR2: SNHLY and FYNNEI. The CDR3 is made up of 11 amino acids. V lost 6 bases and J lost 6, with 8 bases in between. DNA of the CDR3: TGTGCCAGCAGGAATTCAGCTGAAGCTTTCTTT. As protein: CASRNSAEAFF.

This clone was seen a few times. V is TRBV5-1 and J is TRBJ2-2, with a possible D match to TRBD2 (6 bases). Between the trimmed V and J ends, which lost 0 bases and 3 bases, there was a span of 6 bases. Germline values: CDR1 SGHRS, CDR2 YFSETQ. This CDR3 spans 14 amino acids. CDR3 sequence reads: CASSLGGDTGELFF. CDR3 nucleotide sequence: TGCGCCAGCAGCTTGGGGGGGGACACCGGGGAGCTGTTTTTT. The full variable domain, rest sourced from reference TRBV5-1 and TRBJ2-2, is KAGVTQTPRYLIKTRGQQVTLSCSPISGHRSVSWYQQTPGQGLQFLFEYFSETQRNKGNFPGRFSGRQFSNSRSEMNVSTLELGDSALYLCASSLGGDTGELFFGEGSRLTVL.

The V gene is TRBV6-4, the J gene TRBJ2-1, with 11 bases that match TRBD2. The CDR3 sequence is 15 residues long. CDR1 and CDR2 (germline): MRHNA, SNTAGT. J gave up 10 bases and V 3 bases, and 8 bases lay outside the gene matches. CDR3 amino acids: CASSEDSGGAREQFF. Written as DNA, the CDR3 is TGTGCCAGCAGTGAAGATAGCGGGGGGGCTAGAGAGCAGTTCTTC.

V is TRBV7-2 and J is TRBJ1-4, with D unresolved. CDR1 is SGHTA and CDR2 is FQGNSA in the germline V gene. The CDR3 runs to 14 residues. V lost 8 bases and J 5 bases, leaving 15 bases between the germline ends. CDR3 sequence reads: CASSGRAGNEKLFF. CDR3 DNA sequence: TGTGCCAGCTCCGGGAGGGCGGGGAATGAAAAACTGTTTTTT. The full variable domain, completed using reference TRBV7-2 and TRBJ1-4, is GAGVSQSPSNKVTEKGKDVELRCDPISGHTALYWYRQSLGQGLEFLIYFQGNSAPDKSGLPSDRFSAERTGGSVSTLTIQRTQQEDSAVYLCASSGRAGNEKLFFGSGTQLSVL.

J is TRBJ1-1 and V is TRBV11-2; TRBD1 is a possible D gene (5 bases). CDR1 SGHAT and CDR2 FQNNGV come from the germline V gene. The CDR3 runs to 15 residues. Between the trimmed V and J ends, which lost 6 bases and 1 base, there was a span of 15 bases. The chain's CDR3 is CASSPIQGGNTEAFF. CDR3 DNA: TGTGCCAGCAGTCCCATTCAGGGAGGGAACACTGAAGCTTTCTTT.

The chain links TRBV28 to TRBJ2-7; 9 nucleotides align to TRBD1. J gave up 5 bases and V 6 bases, and 11 bases lay outside the gene matches. Germline CDR1 is MDHEN and CDR2 is SYDVKM. The CDR3 sequence is 15 residues long. The CDR3 DNA reads as TGTGCCAGCAGACCGGGACAGGGTATATCCCACGAGCAGTACTTC. Its translation: CASRPGQGISHEQYF.

The chain uses TRBV10-3 and TRBJ1-2, with 8 positions matching TRBD1. Germline V gene lookup returns CDR1 ENHRY and CDR2 SYGVKD. V shed 4 bases and J 8 bases; nucleotides not matched to a gene: 3. The CDR3 totals 12 residues. The CDR3 here is CAISVDREGYTF. DNA of the CDR3: TGTGCCATCAGTGTGGACAGGGAGGGCTACACCTTC.

Comments on this clone: One end of the junction does not line up with germline, which may come from a read error. The rearrangement uses TRBV5-1 and TRBJ1-1; D is unclear. The CDR3 is 13 residues long. The germline CDR1 and CDR2 sequences are SGHRS and YFSETQ. CDR3 nucleotides: TGCGCCAGCAGGTTGGGAGAGAACACTGAAGCTTTCTTT. It specifies CASRLGENTEAFF.

This clone was counted between two and nine times. The chain employs TRBV4-2 and TRBJ1-4, with D uncertain. The CDR3 loop spans 17 amino acids. Germline V gene lookup returns CDR1 LGHNA and CDR2 YNFKEQ. V was shortened by 2 bases and J by 3 bases, with 16 bases between the two germline ends. CDR3 protein: CASSQRGGIGPNEKLFF. The CDR3 nucleotides read TGTGCCAGCAGCCAAAGAGGAGGTATAGGGCCTAATGAAAAACTGTTTTTT.

This CDR3 is CASSQENIRGSWNEQFF. CDR3 nucleotides: TGTGCCAGCAGCCAAGAAAATATCCGGGGTTCATGGAATGAGCAGTTCTTC. The J gene is TRBJ2-1, the V gene TRBV4-2; D might be TRBD2 (5 bases). V lost 0 bases and J 7 bases, leaving 19 bases between the germline ends. The CDR3 covers 17 residues. Germline V gives CDR1 LGHNA, CDR2 YNFKEQ.

The table lists this clone with a few counts. The chain employs TRBV21-1 and TRBJ1-1; TRBD1 reflects the table's D call only, with no check against the DNA. TRBV21-1 is flagged as a pseudogene. The CDR3 has 17 residues. The CDR3 reads CASSKEAAGPPNTEAFF. The CDR3 region has the DNA TGTGCCAGCAGCAAAGAGGCGGCAGGGCCACCGAACACTGAAGCTTTCTTT.

The rearrangement joins TRBV7-9 to TRBJ1-5; no reliable D call. Looked up from germline, CDR1 is SEHNR and CDR2 is FQNEAQ (reference sequence). The CDR3 runs to 13 residues. Trimming took off 3 bases at V and 5 bases at J, with 8 bases between the two ends. The CDR3 DNA is TGTGCCAGCAGCTTTATGCCGGATCAGCCCCAGCATTTT. It codes for CASSFMPDQPQHF. The full variable domain, its missing parts supplied by reference TRBV7-9 and TRBJ1-5, is DTGVSQNPRHKITKRGQNVTFRCDPISEHNRLYWYRQTLGQGPEFLTYFQNEAQLEKSRLLSDRFSAERPKGSFSTLEIQRTEQGDSAMYLCASSFMPDQPQHFGDGTRLSIL.

The chain uses TRBV6-6 and TRBJ2-5; 11 bases match TRBD2. The ends lost 6 bases at V and 5 bases at J; junction bases unmatched: 2. The CDR3 covers 13 residues. Germline CDR1 MNHNY, CDR2 SVGAGI (reference sequence). CDR3 sequence (DNA): TGTGCCAGCAGACTAGCGGGGGACGAGACCCAGTACTTC. Translating it yields CASRLAGDETQYF.

The chain couples TRBV6-6 to TRBJ1-6; no definite D call. V gave up 6 bases and J gave up 6 bases, with 9 bases separating them. The CDR3 covers 13 residues. CDR1 is MNHNY, CDR2 SVGAGI, per germline (reference sequence). The CDR3 nucleotides are TGTGCCAGCAGCCGGGTGGGTAATTCACCCCTCCACTTT. Amino acids: CASSRVGNSPLHF.

This clone was picked up a small number of times. This sequence joins TRBV7-2 and TRBJ2-7, with 10 bases matching TRBD2. The CDR3 extends over 17 amino acids. The trim removed 0 bases at V and 2 bases at J, leaving 7 bases unmatched. The V gene's germline CDR1 is SGHTA and CDR2 FQGNSA. The CDR3 sequence: CASSLALGLANPYEQYF. The CDR3 coding sequence is TGTGCCAGCAGCTTAGCGCTGGGACTAGCGAACCCCTACGAGCAGTACTTC.

This clone was seen only a few times. This CDR3 is also generated by other DNA sequences in the sample. The V gene is TRBV5-1, the J gene TRBJ2-5, with 11 positions matching TRBD2. Trimming removed 0 bases from V and 5 bases from J; junction bases left unmatched: 6. Germline V gene data show CDR1 as SGHRS and CDR2 as YFSETQ. The CDR3 is made up of 16 amino acids. The DNA for the CDR3 is TGCGCCAGCAGCTTGGCCCTAGCGGGGGGAATGGAGACCCAGTACTTC. Its protein is CASSLALAGGMETQYF. Full variable domain (rest looked up from reference TRBV5-1 and TRBJ2-5): KAGVTQTPRYLIKTRGQQVTLSCSPISGHRSVSWYQQTPGQGLQFLFEYFSETQRNKGNFPGRFSGRQFSNSRSEMNVSTLELGDSALYLCASSLALAGGMETQYFGPGTRLLVL.

The chain links TRBV9 to TRBJ2-5; D ambiguous. The germline V gene encodes CDR1 SGDLS and CDR2 YYNGEE. This CDR3 comprises 13 residues. Trimming took off 1 base at V and 5 bases at J, with 9 bases between the two ends. The CDR3 DNA reads as TGTGCCAGCAGCGTAAGTGTCGGGGAGACCCAGTACTTC. Its protein product is CASSVSVGETQYF. The full variable domain, with the rest looked up from reference TRBV9 and TRBJ2-5, is DSGVTQTPKHLITATGQRVTLRCSPRSGDLSVYWYQQSLDQGLQFLIQYYNGEERAKGNILERFSAQQFPDLHSELNLSSLELGDSALYFCASSVSVGETQYFGPGTRLLVL.

This clone has only a few counts. The chain couples TRBV7-2 to TRBJ2-2; 8 bases line up with TRBD1. Germline-derived CDR1 and CDR2 are SGHTA and FQGNSA. The length of the CDR3 is 15 residues. The V segment lost 7 bases and the J segment 0 bases; nucleotides outside the gene matches: 4. CDR3 sequence: CASTLQGANTGELFF. CDR3 in DNA: TGTGCCAGCACCCTACAGGGGGCGAACACCGGGGAGCTGTTTTTT.

The rearrangement links TRBV5-1 to TRBJ2-1; D is undetermined. V was pared by 0 bases and J by 6 bases, with 13 bases between. In germline, CDR1 is SGHRS, CDR2 YFSETQ. CDR3 size: 15 residues. CDR3 DNA sequence: TGCGCCAGCAGCTTGGAGTCTTCCGTCGGCAATGAGCAGTTCTTC. It codes for CASSLESSVGNEQFF.

The chain links TRBV6-5 to TRBJ2-2; D gene uncertain. Trimming removed 5 bases at V and 6 bases at J, with 7 bases between. The CDR3 is 12 residues long. CDR1 is MNHEY and CDR2 is SVGAGI in the germline V gene. In DNA, the CDR3 is TGTGCCAGCAGTCCCTGGCCCGGGGAGCTGTTTTTT. Its protein is CASSPWPGELFF.

This clone was counted only a few times. The V call is TRBV18, the J call TRBJ2-1, with D uncertain. Trimming stripped 8 bases from V and 0 bases from J, with 8 bases between. The CDR3 is 13 residues long. The V gene's germline CDR1 is KGHSH and CDR2 LQKENI. CDR3 in DNA: TGTGCCAGCCTAGAGAGCTCCTACAATGAGCAGTTCTTC. It is translated as CASLESSYNEQFF.

The table lists this clone with a few counts. This chain connects TRBV5-1 to TRBJ2-3; D is perhaps TRBD1 (6 bases). V dropped 2 bases and J dropped 4 bases, with 11 bases sitting between them. The CDR3 spans 14 residues. Germline CDR1 and CDR2: SGHRS and YFSETQ. The CDR3 nucleotides are TGCGCCAGCAGCTTTACAGGGAGCGCAGATACGCAGTATTTT. It codes for CASSFTGSADTQYF.

V gene TRBV10-3 combines with J gene TRBJ1-2, with 8 nucleotides matching TRBD1. Germline V lookup: CDR1 ENHRY, CDR2 SYGVKD. J was trimmed by 7 bases and V by 7 bases; bases with no gene match: 8. The CDR3 spans 13 residues. CDR3 amino acids: CAINKDREFGYTF. CDR3 nucleotide sequence: TGTGCCATCAATAAGGACAGGGAATTTGGCTACACCTTC.

J is TRBJ2-5 and V is TRBV5-1; 8 bases align to TRBD1. The germline gives CDR1 SGHRS, CDR2 YFSETQ. Unmatched junction bases numbered 8, after V lost 5 bases and J lost 5 bases. This CDR3 comprises 14 residues. The CDR3 sequence is CASRTGTGGETQYF. The CDR3 nucleotides read TGCGCCAGCAGGACGGGGACAGGAGGGGAGACCCAGTACTTC.